Sequencing of this T cell receptor (beta chain) was carried out in a study of regulatory T cells in long-lasting Graves disease. Study conclusions and caveats: It was in persistent disease that TRBV28, TRBJ1-2 and TRBJ2-5 were favored. Newly diagnosed patients had higher TCR diversity than persistent Graves' patients did.

Combining iRepertoire HTBI primers with Arm-PCR of CDR3 regions, the authors built TCR beta libraries. Per the authors' pipeline: Across samples, roughly 64 TRBV and more than twelve TRBJ segments were found. TCRdb re-analysed the multiplex PCR reads in MiXCR, keeping a single row per CDR3 protein. The V and J calls, along with clone size, are taken from TCRdb and not from the paper's own processing. The table has about 430,000 distinct CDR3 sequences, about 15% seen once. Time point of the sample: newly diagnosed GD, antithyroid drugs for less than 3 months. Scientists built the TCR library using RNA that was extracted from PBMCs. Points on this clonotype: Antigen unknown. A read error may account for a junction end that differs from germline.

CDR1 SGHTA and CDR2 FQGNSA come from the germline V gene. This CDR3 comprises 18 residues. The sample was also reused in another study, on T cells in Graves' hyperthyroidism and ophthalmopathy.

The receptor was derived from a woman between 40 and 55 years old with Graves disease. This material consisted of peripheral blood mononuclear cells (PBMCs), taken at new diagnosis, from a patient treated with antithyroid drugs. This chain joins TRBV7-2 and TRBJ2-5; the match to TRBD2 covers 15 bases. The DNA for the CDR3 is TGCGCCAGCAGCCTGGGGGGACTAGCGGGAGGAACCCAAGAGACCCAGTACTTC. The encoded protein is CASSLGGLAGGTQETQYF.